The rows below give T cell receptor beta chains drawn from one sample of a study of cytomegalovirus exposure and HLA in healthy donors. Assay: immunoSEQ multiplex PCR; the TCRdb copy retains only in-frame clones and omits some. The data hold about 160,000 clones, with 84% observed a single time. Sequencing used PBMCs. Every receptor here comes from a boy aged 2-15 years in good health and CMV-seronegative. Each CDR3 is given with its conserved first and last residue. D genes are given only for firm matches. Size is omitted from some rows. Given values are once, few, many or a class for expanded clones.

TRBV5-1	few	-	TRBJ2-1	TGCGCCAGCAGCTCTCCTGAGGCTAACAGGGCCAATGAGCAGTTCTTC	CASSSPEANRANEQFF
TRBV19	-	TRBD1	TRBJ2-7	TGTGCCAGTAGTAACAGGGGGGAGGATTCCTACGAGCAGTACTTC	CASSNRGEDSYEQYF
TRBV7-3	-	TRBD2	TRBJ2-3	TGTGCCAGCAGCCCTTCTAGCGGGATGGGAGATACGCAGTATTTT	CASSPSSGMGDTQYF
TRBV25-1	-	-	TRBJ1-1	TGTGCCAGCAGTGAATGGTTGAGGACTGAAGCTTTCTTT	CASSEWLRTEAFF
TRBV7-9	-	-	TRBJ2-7	TGTGCCAGCAGCTTAGCGCTGAGGAGTCCGCCCTACGAGCAGTACTTC	CASSLALRSPPYEQYF
TRBV2	-	-	TRBJ2-7	TGTGCCAGCAGTGAGCTAACAGGGCTCTCCTACGAGCAGTACTTC	CASSELTGLSYEQYF
TRBV5-1	few	TRBD1	TRBJ1-2	TGCGCCAGCAGCCTGACAGGGGAAAGGAGGTATGGCTACACCTTC	CASSLTGERRYGYTF
TRBV5-1	-	-	TRBJ2-2	TGCGCCAGCAGCTTGTATGAACAGGGCGGGAACACCGGGGAGCTGTTTTTT	CASSLYEQGGNTGELFF
TRBV28	-	-	TRBJ2-7	TGTGCCAGCAGTTTATGGGACAGCTCCTACGAGCAGTACTTC	CASSLWDSSYEQYF
TRBV7-9	few	-	TRBJ2-3	TGTGCCAGCAGCTTAGGCAGGGATACGCAGTATTTT	CASSLGRDTQYF
TRBV27	few	TRBD2	TRBJ2-1	TGTGCCAGCAGTTTAATGGGACTACGGAACAATGAGCAGTTCTTC	CASSLMGLRNNEQFF
TRBV6-1	-	-	TRBJ1-2	TGTGCCAGCAGTGACGTCAGGGGTTGGTACTATGGCTACACCTTC	CASSDVRGWYYGYTF
TRBV9	-	TRBD1	TRBJ2-3	TGTGCCAGCAGCGTAGGCGTCCCACAACCCGGGACAGGATGGACAGATACGCAGTATTTT	CASSVGVPQPGTGWTDTQYF
TRBV6-5	once	-	TRBJ2-7	TGTGCCAGCAGTACGGGGACTTTCACCCCCTACGAGCAGTACTTC	CASSTGTFTPYEQYF
TRBV7-8	-	TRBD2	TRBJ2-1	TGTGCCAGCAGCCTTACCTTATTAGCGGGAGGTGATGAGCAGTTCTTC	CASSLTLLAGGDEQFF
TRBV11-3	-	TRBD2	TRBJ2-7	TGTGCCAGCAGCCCCGGGGGGAGCTACGAGCAGTACTTC	CASSPGGSYEQYF
TRBV6-5	-	TRBD2	TRBJ2-7	TGTGCCAGCAGCGTGGGGGGGGTTCCGGAGCAGTACTTC	CASSVGGVPEQYF
TRBV21-1	-	-	TRBJ1-1	TGTGCCAGCAGCACCCGAGGGGGGGGAACTGAAGCTTTCTTT	CASSTRGGGTEAFF